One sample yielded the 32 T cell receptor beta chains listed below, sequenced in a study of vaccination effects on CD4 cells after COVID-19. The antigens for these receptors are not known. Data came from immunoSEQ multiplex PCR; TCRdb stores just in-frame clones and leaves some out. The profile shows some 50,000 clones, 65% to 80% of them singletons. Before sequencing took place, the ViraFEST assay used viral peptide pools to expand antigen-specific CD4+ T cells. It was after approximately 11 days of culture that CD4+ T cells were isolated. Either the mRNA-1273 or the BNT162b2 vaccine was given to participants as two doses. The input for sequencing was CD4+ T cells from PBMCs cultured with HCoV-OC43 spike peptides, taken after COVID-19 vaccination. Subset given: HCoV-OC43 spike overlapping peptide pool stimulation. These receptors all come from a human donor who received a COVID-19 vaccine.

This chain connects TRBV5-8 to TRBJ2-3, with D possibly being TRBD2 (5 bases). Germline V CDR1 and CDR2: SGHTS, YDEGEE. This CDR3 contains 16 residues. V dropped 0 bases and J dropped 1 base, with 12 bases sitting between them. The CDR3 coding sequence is TGTGCCAGCAGCTTGGAGCGGCTAGAGCGCACAGATACGCAGTATTTT. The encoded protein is CASSLERLERTDTQYF. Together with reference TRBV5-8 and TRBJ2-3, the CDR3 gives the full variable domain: EAGVTQSPTHLIKTRGQQATLRCSPISGHTSVYWYQQALGLGLQFLLWYDEGEERNRGNFPPRFSGRQFPNYSSELNVNALELEDSALYLCASSLERLERTDTQYFGPGTRLTVL.

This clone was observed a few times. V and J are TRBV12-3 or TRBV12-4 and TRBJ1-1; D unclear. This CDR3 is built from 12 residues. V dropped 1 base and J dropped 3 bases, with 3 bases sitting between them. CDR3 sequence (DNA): TGTGCCAGCAGTTTAGGGTACACTGAAGCTTTCTTT. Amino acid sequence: CASSLGYTEAFF.

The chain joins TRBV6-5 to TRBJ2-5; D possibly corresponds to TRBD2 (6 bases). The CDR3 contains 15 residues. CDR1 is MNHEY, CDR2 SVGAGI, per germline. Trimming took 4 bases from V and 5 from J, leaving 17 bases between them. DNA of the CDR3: TGTGCCAGCAGTTTCACCTGGGACTGGGGGGAGACCCAGTACTTC. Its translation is CASSFTWDWGETQYF.

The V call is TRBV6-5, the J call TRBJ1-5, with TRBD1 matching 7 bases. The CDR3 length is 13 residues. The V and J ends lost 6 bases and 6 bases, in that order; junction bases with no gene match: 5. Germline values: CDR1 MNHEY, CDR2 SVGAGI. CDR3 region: CASSLGQSQPQHF. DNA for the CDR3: TGTGCCAGCAGCCTGGGACAGAGTCAGCCCCAGCATTTT.

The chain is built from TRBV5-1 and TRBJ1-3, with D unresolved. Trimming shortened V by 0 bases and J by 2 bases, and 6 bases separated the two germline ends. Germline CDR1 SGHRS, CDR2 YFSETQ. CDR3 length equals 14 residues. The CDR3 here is CASSLEGPGNTIYF. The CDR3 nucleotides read TGCGCCAGCAGCTTGGAGGGCCCTGGAAACACCATATATTTT.

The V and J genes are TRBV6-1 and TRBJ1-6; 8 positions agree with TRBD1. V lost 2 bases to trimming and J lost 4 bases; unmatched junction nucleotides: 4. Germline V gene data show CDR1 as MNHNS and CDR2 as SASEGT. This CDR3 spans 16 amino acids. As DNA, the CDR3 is TGTGCCAGCAGTGAAATGACAGGGGCGTATAATTCACCCCTCCACTTT. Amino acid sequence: CASSEMTGAYNSPLHF.

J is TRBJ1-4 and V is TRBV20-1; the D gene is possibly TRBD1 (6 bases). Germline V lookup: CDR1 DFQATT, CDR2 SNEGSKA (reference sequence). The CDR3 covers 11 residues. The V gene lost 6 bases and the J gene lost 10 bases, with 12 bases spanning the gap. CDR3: CSASRGGKLFF. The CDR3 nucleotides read TGCAGTGCGAGCAGGGGAGGAAAACTGTTTTTT.

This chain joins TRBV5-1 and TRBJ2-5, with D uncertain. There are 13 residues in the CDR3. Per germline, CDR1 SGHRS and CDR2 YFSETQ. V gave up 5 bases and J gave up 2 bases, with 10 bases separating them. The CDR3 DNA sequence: TGCGCCAGCAGTCTCCAGGTACAAGAGACCCAGTACTTC. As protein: CASSLQVQETQYF.

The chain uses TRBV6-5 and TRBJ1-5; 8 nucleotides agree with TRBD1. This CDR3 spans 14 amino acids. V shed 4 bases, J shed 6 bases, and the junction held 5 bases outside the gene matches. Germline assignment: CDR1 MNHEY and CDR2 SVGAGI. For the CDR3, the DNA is TGTGCCAGCAGTTCCGGACAGGGAAGTCAGCCCCAGCATTTT. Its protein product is CASSSGQGSQPQHF.

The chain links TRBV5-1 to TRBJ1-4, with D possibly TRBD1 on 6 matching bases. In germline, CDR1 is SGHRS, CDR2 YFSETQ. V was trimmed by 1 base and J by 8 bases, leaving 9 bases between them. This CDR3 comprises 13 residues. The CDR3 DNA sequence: TGCGCCAGCAGCTTGAACAGGGACGAAAAACTGTTTTTT. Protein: CASSLNRDEKLFF.

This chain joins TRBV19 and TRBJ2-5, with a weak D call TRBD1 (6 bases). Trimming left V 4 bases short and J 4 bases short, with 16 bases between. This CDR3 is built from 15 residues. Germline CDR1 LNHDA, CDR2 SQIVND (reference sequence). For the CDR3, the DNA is TGTGCCAGTAGTACGGGACAATATATGGGAGAGACCCAGTACTTC. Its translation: CASSTGQYMGETQYF.

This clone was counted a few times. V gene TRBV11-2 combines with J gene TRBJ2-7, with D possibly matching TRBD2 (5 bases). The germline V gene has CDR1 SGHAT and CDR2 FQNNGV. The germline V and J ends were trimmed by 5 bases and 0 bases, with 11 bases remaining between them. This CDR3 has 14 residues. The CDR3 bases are TGTGCCAGCAGCCCTACCCGGGGCTCCTACGAGCAGTACTTC. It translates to CASSPTRGSYEQYF.

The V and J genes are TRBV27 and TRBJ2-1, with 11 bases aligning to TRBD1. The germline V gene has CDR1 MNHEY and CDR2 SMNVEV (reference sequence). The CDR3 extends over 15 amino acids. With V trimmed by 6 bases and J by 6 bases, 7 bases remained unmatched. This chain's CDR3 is CASRTSGTGGNEQFF. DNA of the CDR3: TGTGCCAGCAGAACCTCCGGGACAGGGGGCAATGAGCAGTTCTTC.

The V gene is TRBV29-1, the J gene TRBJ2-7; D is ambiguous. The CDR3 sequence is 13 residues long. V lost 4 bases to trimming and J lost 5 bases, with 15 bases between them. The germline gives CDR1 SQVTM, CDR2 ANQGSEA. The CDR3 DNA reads TGCAGCGTTGTCGGCAGGCGTCTCGACGAGCAGTACTTC. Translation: CSVVGRRLDEQYF.

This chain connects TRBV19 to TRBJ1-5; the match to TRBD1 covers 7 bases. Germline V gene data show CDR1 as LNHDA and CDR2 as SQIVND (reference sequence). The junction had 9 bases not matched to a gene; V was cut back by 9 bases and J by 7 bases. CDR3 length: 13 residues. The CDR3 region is CASRKDRVQPQHF. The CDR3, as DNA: TGTGCCAGCAGGAAAGACAGGGTCCAGCCCCAGCATTTT.

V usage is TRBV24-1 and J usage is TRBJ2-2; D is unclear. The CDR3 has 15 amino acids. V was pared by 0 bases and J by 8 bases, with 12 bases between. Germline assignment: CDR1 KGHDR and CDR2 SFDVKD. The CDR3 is CATSDLSRESGELFF. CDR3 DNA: TGTGCCACCAGTGATTTGAGTAGAGAGTCGGGGGAGCTGTTTTTT.

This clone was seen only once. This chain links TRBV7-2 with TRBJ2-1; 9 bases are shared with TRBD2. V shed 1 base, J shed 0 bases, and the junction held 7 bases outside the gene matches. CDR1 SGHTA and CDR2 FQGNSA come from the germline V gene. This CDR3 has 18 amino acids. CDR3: CASSLVALAGSSYNEQFF. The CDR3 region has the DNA TGTGCCAGCAGCTTAGTGGCTCTAGCGGGGAGCTCCTACAATGAGCAGTTCTTC.

The CDR3 loop is CASSGWGRETQYF. CDR3 nucleotides: TGTGCCAGCAGCGGGTGGGGTAGGGAGACCCAGTACTTC. The chain recombines TRBV5-8 with TRBJ2-5; D not certain. There are 13 residues in the CDR3. The V end was cut by 4 bases, the J end by 5 bases, with 12 bases between. CDR1 is SGHTS and CDR2 is YDEGEE in the germline V gene.

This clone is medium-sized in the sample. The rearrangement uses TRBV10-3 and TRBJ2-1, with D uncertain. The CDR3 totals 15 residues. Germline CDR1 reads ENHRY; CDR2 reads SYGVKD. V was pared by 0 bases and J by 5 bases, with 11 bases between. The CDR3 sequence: CAISESGGRHNEQFF. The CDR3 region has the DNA TGTGCCATCAGTGAGTCTGGTGGGCGTCACAATGAGCAGTTCTTC.

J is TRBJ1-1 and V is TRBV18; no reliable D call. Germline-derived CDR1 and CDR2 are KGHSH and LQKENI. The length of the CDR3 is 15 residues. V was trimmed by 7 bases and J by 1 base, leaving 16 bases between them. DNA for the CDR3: TGTGCCAGCTTAACCACGTCTACAGCGAACACTGAAGCTTTCTTT. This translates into CASLTTSTANTEAFF. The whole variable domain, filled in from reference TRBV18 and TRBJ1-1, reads NAGVMQNPRHLVRRRGQEARLRCSPMKGHSHVYWYRQLPEEGLKFMVYLQKENIIDESGMPKERFSAEFPKEGPSILRIQQVVRGDSAAYFCASLTTSTANTEAFFGQGTRLTVV.

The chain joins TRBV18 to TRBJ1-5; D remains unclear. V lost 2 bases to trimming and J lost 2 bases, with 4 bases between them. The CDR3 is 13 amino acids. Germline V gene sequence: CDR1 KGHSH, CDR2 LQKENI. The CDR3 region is CASSPGGNQPQHF. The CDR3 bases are TGTGCCAGCTCACCAGGGGGCAATCAGCCCCAGCATTTT.

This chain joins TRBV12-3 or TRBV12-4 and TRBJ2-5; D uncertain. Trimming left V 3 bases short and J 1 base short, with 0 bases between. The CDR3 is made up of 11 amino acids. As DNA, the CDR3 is TGTGCCAGCAGTTTCCAAGAGACCCAGTACTTC. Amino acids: CASSFQETQYF.

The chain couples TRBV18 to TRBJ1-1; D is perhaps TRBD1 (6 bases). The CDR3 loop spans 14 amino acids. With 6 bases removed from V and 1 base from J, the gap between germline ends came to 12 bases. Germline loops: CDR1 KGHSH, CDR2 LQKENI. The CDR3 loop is CASSPYRENTEAFF. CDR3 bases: TGTGCCAGCTCCCCCTACAGGGAGAACACTGAAGCTTTCTTT.

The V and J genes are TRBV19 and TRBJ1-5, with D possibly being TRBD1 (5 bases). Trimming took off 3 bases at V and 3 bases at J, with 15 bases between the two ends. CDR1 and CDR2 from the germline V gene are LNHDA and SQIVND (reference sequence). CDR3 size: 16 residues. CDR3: CASSISDGHLNQPQHF. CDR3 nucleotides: TGTGCCAGTAGTATTTCGGACGGACACCTCAATCAGCCCCAGCATTTT. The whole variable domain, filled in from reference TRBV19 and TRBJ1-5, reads DGGITQSPKYLFRKEGQNVTLSCEQNLNHDAMYWYRQDPGQGLRLIYYSQIVNDFQKGDIAEGYSVSREKKESFPLTVTSAQKNPTAFYLCASSISDGHLNQPQHFGDGTRLSIL.

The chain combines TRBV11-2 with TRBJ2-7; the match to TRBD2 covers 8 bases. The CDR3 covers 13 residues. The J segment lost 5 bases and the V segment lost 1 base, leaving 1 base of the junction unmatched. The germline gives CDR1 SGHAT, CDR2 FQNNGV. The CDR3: CASSLGAGDEQYF. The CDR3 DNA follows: TGTGCCAGCAGCTTAGGAGCGGGAGACGAGCAGTACTTC. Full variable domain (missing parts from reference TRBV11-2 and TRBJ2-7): EAGVAQSPRYKIIEKRQSVAFWCNPISGHATLYWYQQILGQGPKLLIQFQNNGVVDDSQLPKDRFSAERLKGVDSTLKIQPAKLEDSAVYLCASSLGAGDEQYFGPGTRLTVT.

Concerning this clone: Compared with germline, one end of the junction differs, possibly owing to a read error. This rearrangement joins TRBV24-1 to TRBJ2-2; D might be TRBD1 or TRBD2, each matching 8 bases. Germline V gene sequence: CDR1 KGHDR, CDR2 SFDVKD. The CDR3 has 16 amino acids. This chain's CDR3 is CAPRGHTSGNTGELFF. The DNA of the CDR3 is TGTGCCCCCAGGGGGCATACTAGCGGGAACACCGGGGAGCTGTTTTTT.

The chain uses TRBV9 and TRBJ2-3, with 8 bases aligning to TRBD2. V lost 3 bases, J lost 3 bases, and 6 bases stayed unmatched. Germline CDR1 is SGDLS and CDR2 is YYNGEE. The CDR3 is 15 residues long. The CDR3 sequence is CASSAVSGKTDTQYF. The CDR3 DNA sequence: TGTGCCAGCAGCGCCGTTAGCGGGAAGACAGATACGCAGTATTTT.

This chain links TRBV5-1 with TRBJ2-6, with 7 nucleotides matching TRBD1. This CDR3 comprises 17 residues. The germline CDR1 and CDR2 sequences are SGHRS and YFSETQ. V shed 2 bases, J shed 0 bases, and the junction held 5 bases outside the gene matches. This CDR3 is CASSLLQGVSGANVLTF. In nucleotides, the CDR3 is TGCGCCAGCAGCTTACTCCAGGGGGTCTCTGGGGCCAACGTCCTGACTTTC.

In DNA, the CDR3 is TGTGCCAGCAGCCAGGGGGCTTTTCGCACAGATACGCAGTATTTT. It is translated as CASSQGAFRTDTQYF. The rearrangement uses TRBV6-5 and TRBJ2-3; TRBD1 aligns across 8 bases. Germline CDR1 and CDR2: MNHEY and SVGAGI. Germline trimming cut 6 bases from V and 1 base from J; bases unmatched to any gene: 6. This CDR3 region has 15 residues.

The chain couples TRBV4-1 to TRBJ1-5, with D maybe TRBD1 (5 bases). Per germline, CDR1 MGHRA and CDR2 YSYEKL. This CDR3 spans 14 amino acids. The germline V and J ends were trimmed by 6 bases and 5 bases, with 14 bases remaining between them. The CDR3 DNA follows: TGCGCCAGCAGGGGGGACCAGGGTGATCAGCCCCAGCATTTT. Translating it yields CASRGDQGDQPQHF.

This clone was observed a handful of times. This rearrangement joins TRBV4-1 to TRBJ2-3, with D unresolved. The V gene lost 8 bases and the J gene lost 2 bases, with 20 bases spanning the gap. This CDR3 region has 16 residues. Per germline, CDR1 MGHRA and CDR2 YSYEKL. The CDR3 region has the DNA TGCGCCAGCGGGCCCTCGGTACGATCGAACACAGATACGCAGTATTTT. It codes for CASGPSVRSNTDTQYF.

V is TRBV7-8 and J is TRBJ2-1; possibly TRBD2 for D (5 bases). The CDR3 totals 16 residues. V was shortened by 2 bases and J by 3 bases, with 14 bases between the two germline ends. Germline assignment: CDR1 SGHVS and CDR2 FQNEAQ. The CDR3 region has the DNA TGTGCCAGCAGCTTATTGAGCGGAATATTCTACAATGAGCAGTTCTTC. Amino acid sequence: CASSLLSGIFYNEQFF.